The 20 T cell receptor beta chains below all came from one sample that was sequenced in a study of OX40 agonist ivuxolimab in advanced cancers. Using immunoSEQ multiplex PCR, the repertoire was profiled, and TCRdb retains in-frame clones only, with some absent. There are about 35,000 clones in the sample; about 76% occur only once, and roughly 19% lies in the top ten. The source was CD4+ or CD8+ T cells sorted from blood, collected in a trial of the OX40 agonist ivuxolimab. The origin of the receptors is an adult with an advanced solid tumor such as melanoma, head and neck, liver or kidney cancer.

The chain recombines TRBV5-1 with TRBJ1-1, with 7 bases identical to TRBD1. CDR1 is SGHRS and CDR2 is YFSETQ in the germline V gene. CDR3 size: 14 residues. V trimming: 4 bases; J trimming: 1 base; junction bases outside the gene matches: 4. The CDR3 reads CASSKGQTNTEAFF. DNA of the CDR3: TGCGCCAGCAGCAAGGGACAGACGAACACTGAAGCTTTCTTT.

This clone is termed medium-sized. The CDR3 coding sequence is TGTGCCAGTAGTACGACTGTTTATAATTCACCCCTCCACTTT. This codes for CASSTTVYNSPLHF. V gene TRBV19 combines with J gene TRBJ1-6; D unresolved. V lost 4 bases to trimming and J lost 4 bases, with 8 bases between them. The CDR3 length is 14 residues. CDR1 is LNHDA, CDR2 SQIVND, per germline (reference sequence).

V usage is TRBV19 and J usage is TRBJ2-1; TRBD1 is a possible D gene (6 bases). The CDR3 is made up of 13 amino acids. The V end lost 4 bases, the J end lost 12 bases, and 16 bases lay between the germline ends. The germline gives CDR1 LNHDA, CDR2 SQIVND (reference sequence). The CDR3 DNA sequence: TGTGCCAGTAGTAGTGGCAGGGGTGGGGTGCAGTTCTTC. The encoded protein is CASSSGRGGVQFF.

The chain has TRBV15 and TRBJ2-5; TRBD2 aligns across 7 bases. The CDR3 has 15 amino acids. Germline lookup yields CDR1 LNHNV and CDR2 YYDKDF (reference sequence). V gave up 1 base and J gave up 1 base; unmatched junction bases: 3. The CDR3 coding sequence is TGTGCCACCAGCAGAGGGGGGGGACCCCAAGAGACCCAGTACTTC. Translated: CATSRGGGPQETQYF. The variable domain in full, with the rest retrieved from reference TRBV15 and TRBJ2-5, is DAMVIQNPRYQVTQFGKPVTLSCSQTLNHNVMYWYQQKSSQAPKLLFHYYDKDFNNEADTPDNFQSRRPNTSFCFLDIRSPGLGDTAMYLCATSRGGGPQETQYFGPGTRLLVL.

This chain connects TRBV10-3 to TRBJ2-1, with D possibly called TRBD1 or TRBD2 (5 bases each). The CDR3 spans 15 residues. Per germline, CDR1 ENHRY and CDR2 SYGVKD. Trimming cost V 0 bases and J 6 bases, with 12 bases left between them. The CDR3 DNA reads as TGTGCCATCAGTGAGTCGAAGACCGGGACCAATGAGCAGTTCTTC. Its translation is CAISESKTGTNEQFF.

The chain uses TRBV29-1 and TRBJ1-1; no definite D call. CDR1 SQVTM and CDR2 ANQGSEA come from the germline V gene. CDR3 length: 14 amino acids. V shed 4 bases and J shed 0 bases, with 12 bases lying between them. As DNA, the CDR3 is TGCAGCGTTGTGAGGGCTCGTATGAACACTGAAGCTTTCTTT. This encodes CSVVRARMNTEAFF.

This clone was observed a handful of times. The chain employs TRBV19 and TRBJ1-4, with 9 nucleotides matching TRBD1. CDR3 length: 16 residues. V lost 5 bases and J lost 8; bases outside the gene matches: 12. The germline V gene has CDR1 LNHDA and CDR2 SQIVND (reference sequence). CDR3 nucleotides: TGTGCCAGTAGTCCCTCATACGGGACAGGGTACGAAAAACTGTTTTTT. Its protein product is CASSPSYGTGYEKLFF.

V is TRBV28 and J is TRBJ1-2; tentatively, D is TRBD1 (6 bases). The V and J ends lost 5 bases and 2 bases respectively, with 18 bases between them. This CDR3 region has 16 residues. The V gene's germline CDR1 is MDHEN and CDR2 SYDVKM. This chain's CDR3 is CASSKSGTILNYGYTF. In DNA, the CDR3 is TGTGCCAGCAGTAAGTCCGGGACAATACTAAACTATGGCTACACCTTC.

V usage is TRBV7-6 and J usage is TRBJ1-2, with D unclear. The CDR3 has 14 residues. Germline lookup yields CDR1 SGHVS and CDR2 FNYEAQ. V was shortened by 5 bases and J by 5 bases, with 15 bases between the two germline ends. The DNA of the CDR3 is TGTGCCAGCAGCCCAAATGAGGGCAATTATGGCTACACCTTC. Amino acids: CASSPNEGNYGYTF.

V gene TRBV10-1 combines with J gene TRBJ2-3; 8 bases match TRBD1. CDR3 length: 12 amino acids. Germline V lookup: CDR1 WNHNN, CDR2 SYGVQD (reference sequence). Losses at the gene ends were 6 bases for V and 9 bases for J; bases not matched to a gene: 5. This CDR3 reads CASSTTGGTQYF. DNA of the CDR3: TGCGCCAGCAGCACAACAGGGGGGACGCAGTATTTT.

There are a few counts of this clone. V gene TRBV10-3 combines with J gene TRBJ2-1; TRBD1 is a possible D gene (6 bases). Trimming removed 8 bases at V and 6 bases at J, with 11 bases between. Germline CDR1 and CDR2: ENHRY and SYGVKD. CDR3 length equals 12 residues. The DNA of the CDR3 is TGTGCCATCGCCGGACAGAGCAATGAGCAGTTCTTC. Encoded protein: CAIAGQSNEQFF.

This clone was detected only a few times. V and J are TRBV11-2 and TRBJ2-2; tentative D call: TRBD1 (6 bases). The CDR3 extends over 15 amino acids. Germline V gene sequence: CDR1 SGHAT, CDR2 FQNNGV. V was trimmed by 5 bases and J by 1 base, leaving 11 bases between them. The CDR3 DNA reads TGTGCCAGCAGCGAACAGGGAATGAACACCGGGGAGCTGTTTTTT. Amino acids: CASSEQGMNTGELFF.

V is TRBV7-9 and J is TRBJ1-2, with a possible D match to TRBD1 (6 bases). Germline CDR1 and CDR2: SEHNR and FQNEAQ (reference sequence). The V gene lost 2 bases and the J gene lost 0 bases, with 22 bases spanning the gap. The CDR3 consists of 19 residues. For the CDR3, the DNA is TGTGCCAGCAGCTTATCTGATAAGGCTACAGGGTCGACTAACTATGGCTACACCTTC. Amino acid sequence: CASSLSDKATGSTNYGYTF.

CDR3 residues: CASSLSGTTGYTF. The CDR3 DNA is TGTGCCAGCAGTTTATCTGGCACGACTGGCTACACCTTC. The chain recombines TRBV27 with TRBJ1-2; D call uncertain. Per the germline V gene, CDR1 is MNHEY and CDR2 is SMNVEV (reference sequence). The V and J ends lost 0 bases and 7 bases respectively, with 9 bases between them. CDR3 size: 13 residues.

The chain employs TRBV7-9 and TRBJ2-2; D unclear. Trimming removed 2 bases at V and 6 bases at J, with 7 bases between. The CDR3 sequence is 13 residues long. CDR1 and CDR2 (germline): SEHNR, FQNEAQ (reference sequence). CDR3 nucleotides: TGTGCCAGCAGCTTATACGATTCCGGGGAGCTGTTTTTT. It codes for CASSLYDSGELFF.

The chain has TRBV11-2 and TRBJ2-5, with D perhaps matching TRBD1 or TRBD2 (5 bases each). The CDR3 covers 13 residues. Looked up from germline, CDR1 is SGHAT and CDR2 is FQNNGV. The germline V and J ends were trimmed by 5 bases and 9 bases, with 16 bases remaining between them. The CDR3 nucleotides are TGTGCCAGCAGCAGGGACGGCCCTGGAGCCCAGTACTTC. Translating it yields CASSRDGPGAQYF.

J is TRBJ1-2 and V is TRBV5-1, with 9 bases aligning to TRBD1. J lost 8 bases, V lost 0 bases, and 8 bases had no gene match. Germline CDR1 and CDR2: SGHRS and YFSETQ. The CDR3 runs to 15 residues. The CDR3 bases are TGCGCCAGCAGCTTGGCTGTGGGACAGGGATTAGGCTACACCTTC. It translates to CASSLAVGQGLGYTF.

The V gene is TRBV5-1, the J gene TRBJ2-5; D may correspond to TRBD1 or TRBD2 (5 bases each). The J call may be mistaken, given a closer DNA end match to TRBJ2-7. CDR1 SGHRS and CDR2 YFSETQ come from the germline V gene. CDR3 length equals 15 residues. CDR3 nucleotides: TGCGCCAGCAGCTTGGAAACAGGACTCTCCTACGAGCAGTACTTC. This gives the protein CASSLETGLSYEQYF.

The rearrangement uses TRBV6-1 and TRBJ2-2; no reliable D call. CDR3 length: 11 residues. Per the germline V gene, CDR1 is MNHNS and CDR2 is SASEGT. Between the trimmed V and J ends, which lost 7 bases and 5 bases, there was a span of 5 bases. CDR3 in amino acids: CASTSTGELFF. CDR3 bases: TGTGCCAGCACTAGTACCGGGGAGCTGTTTTTT.

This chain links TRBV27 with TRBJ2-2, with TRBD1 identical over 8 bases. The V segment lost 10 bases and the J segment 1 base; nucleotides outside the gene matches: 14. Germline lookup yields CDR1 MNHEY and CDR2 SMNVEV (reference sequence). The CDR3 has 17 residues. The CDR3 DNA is TGTGCCACCTCCTCCTATCGGGACAGGATGAACACCGGGGAGCTGTTTTTT. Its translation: CATSSYRDRMNTGELFF.